Listed here are 10 T cell receptor beta chains from one sample, sequenced in a study of T-cell reconstitution after alpha-beta-depleted transplantation in children. Unique molecular identifiers were used in preparing the TCRbeta library. TCRdb redid the calling of the PCR reads with MiXCR, one entry per CDR3 protein. The sample includes about 210,000 distinct CDR3 sequences, approximately 17% of them seen just once. This material consisted of PBMCs, mostly from graft donor cells, taken 360 days after TCRalphabeta/CD19-depleted stem cell transplant. These TCRs come from a male patient aged 2-15 years who had a stem cell transplant for acute lymphoblastic leukemia, so the T cells may come from the graft donor.

The genes are TRBV5-1 and TRBJ2-5, with D perhaps matching TRBD2 (7 bases). V lost 5 bases to trimming and J lost 1 base, with 12 bases between them. The CDR3 runs 14 residues. Germline CDR1 is SGHRS and CDR2 is YFSETQ. The CDR3 DNA reads TGCGCCAGCAGTGGAAGGGGGGGCCAAGAGACCCAGTACTTC. Translated, it gives CASSGRGGQETQYF. Full variable domain (rest looked up from reference TRBV5-1 and TRBJ2-5): KAGVTQTPRYLIKTRGQQVTLSCSPISGHRSVSWYQQTPGQGLQFLFEYFSETQRNKGNFPGRFSGRQFSNSRSEMNVSTLELGDSALYLCASSGRGGQETQYFGPGTRLLVL.

This clonotype occurred a few times. V gene TRBV15 combines with J gene TRBJ2-1; TRBD2 is a possible D gene (5 bases). This CDR3 is built from 14 residues. V lost 5 bases, J lost 0 bases, and 8 bases lay in between. Germline CDR1 is LNHNV and CDR2 is YYDKDF (reference sequence). The CDR3 region has the DNA TGTGCCACCAGCGAAACTAGCTCCTACAATGAGCAGTTCTTC. The encoded protein is CATSETSSYNEQFF. The variable domain in full, with the rest retrieved from reference TRBV15 and TRBJ2-1, is DAMVIQNPRYQVTQFGKPVTLSCSQTLNHNVMYWYQQKSSQAPKLLFHYYDKDFNNEADTPDNFQSRRPNTSFCFLDIRSPGLGDTAMYLCATSETSSYNEQFFGPGTRLTVL.

V and J are TRBV24-1 and TRBJ2-2; the D gene is possibly TRBD1 (6 bases). V lost 3 bases and J 9 bases, leaving 13 bases between the germline ends. CDR1 is KGHDR, CDR2 SFDVKD, per germline. The CDR3 sequence is 14 residues long. CDR3 protein: CATSDIQGERELFF. In DNA form, the CDR3 reads TGTGCCACCAGTGATATACAGGGAGAAAGGGAGCTGTTTTTT.

This clonotype was observed a single time. The J gene is TRBJ2-5, the V gene TRBV6-2 or TRBV6-3; D might be TRBD1 (6 bases). The V gene lost 6 bases and the J gene lost 5 bases, with 13 bases spanning the gap. The CDR3 is 13 amino acids. The V gene's germline CDR1 is MNHEY and CDR2 SVGEGT. CDR3 DNA sequence: TGTGCCAGCAGCGACCAGGGGTGGGAGACCCAGTACTTC. This sequence encodes CASSDQGWETQYF.

The sample holds a few counts of this clonotype. The chain combines TRBV6-2 or TRBV6-3 with TRBJ1-6, with D uncertain. Between the trimmed V and J ends, which lost 6 bases and 4 bases, there was a span of 7 bases. Germline V gene sequence: CDR1 MNHEY, CDR2 SVGEGT. This CDR3 is built from 13 residues. The CDR3 sequence: CASRTVYNSPLHF. Written as DNA, the CDR3 is TGTGCCAGCAGGACCGTTTATAATTCACCCCTCCACTTT.

The V call is TRBV7-7, the J call TRBJ2-7; 8 nucleotides align to TRBD1. The CDR3 consists of 18 residues. The V gene end was trimmed by 3 bases and the J gene end by 2 bases; junction bases not matched to a gene: 15. The germline V gene has CDR1 SSHAT and CDR2 FNYEAQ (reference sequence). The CDR3 sequence: CASSFHGDRGKLPYEQYF. The CDR3 DNA reads as TGTGCCAGCAGCTTCCATGGTGACAGGGGTAAGCTTCCCTACGAGCAGTACTTC.

V is TRBV5-1 and J is TRBJ2-7; 7 nucleotides line up with TRBD2. This CDR3 spans 14 amino acids. The germline V gene has CDR1 SGHRS and CDR2 YFSETQ. Trimming took 4 bases from V and 2 from J; bases not matched to a gene: 6. CDR3 in amino acids: CASSIGLEAYEQYF. CDR3 DNA sequence: TGCGCCAGCAGCATTGGACTAGAAGCCTACGAGCAGTACTTC.

Of note for this clonotype: Lacking the conserved final phenylalanine or tryptophan, this CDR3 likely reflects a read error. This rearrangement joins TRBV12-3 or TRBV12-4 to TRBJ1-6; D might be TRBD1 (5 bases). This CDR3 is 15 amino acids long. CDR3 sequence reads: CASSSQGTYNSPLHY. DNA of the CDR3: TGTGCCAGCAGTTCCCAGGGCACCTACAATTCACCCCTCCACTAT.

This clonotype has only a few counts. This chain connects TRBV7-2 to TRBJ2-3; D gene ambiguous. The germline gives CDR1 SGHTA, CDR2 FQGNSA. CDR3 length: 16 amino acids. V was pared by 1 base and J by 0 bases, with 11 bases between. The CDR3 DNA is TGTGCCAGCAGCTTAGTTGGCGGTACTAGCACAGATACGCAGTATTTT. It codes for CASSLVGGTSTDTQYF.

This chain joins TRBV29-1 and TRBJ2-2; possibly TRBD1 for D (6 bases). CDR3 length: 14 amino acids. Germline V gene sequence: CDR1 SQVTM, CDR2 ANQGSEA. V was clipped by 6 bases and J by 4 bases, with 15 bases between them. The CDR3 bases are TGCAGCGTCGCCCGAGGGACAACCACCGGGGAGCTGTTTTTT. Residues: CSVARGTTTGELFF.